This T cell receptor (beta chain) was sequenced for a study of T cell repertoires in cytomegalovirus infection (dated by TCRdb to between 2018 and 2021). Study-level background: Recently identified HLA-C-restricted CMV epitopes, whose presentation resists viral immunomodulation, were targeted by peptide stimulations together with well-studied HLA-B-restricted epitopes. The HLA type of each donor mattered for the analysis, because public TCR beta signatures pointed to carriage of CMV infection along with the matching HLA type.

This clonotype showed up just a few times. The target of this receptor is not known. It has no much larger one-base neighbor in the sample; base qualities were not kept. What this sample's treatment or condition label stands for: in vitro stimulation with specific CMV peptide epitopes to enrich CMV-specific T cells. The full study reports these points: Carriers of CMV infection plus the relevant HLA type were discriminated by the cumulative frequency of public TCR beta family members in the study cohort and in an independent 352-donor cohort. The ex vivo response was dominated by HLA-C-restricted CMV-specific TCR beta clonotypes, which also provided the single most frequent clonotype in two of eight donors.

The data were produced on an Illumina HiSeq 1500. TCRdb trimmed public reads at Q25 via fastp, called clones via MiXCR and kept in-frame beta chains. Rows with one shared CDR3 protein collapse into an entry with the most common genes and DNA. Here the sample has 700,000 to 900,000 distinct CDR3 sequences; almost 30% occur a single time. The top ten hold approximately 14% of the sample. This sequence originates from a human donor in good health (CMV status not recorded). Some clones in this sample may be carry-over from other donors' samples. The sequences come from cultured CD8+ T cells from PBMCs, collected from culture after CMV antigen stimulation.

CDR3 loop: CASSDPRYYGYTF. In nucleotides, the sequence is TGTGCCAGCAGCGACCCTCGTTACTATGGCTACACCTTC. The chain is encoded by TRBV7-9 joined to TRBJ1-2; no D segment can be confidently identified. The germline V gene (reference sequence) provides CDR1 SEHNR and CDR2 FQNEAQ. V loses 5 bases, J loses 3 bases, and the germline ends lie 10 bases apart. The cysteine opens and the phenylalanine closes a CDR3 of 13 amino acids. CDR3 DNA only is kept here, 39 bases in frame from base 1.